This TCR beta chain was retrieved from a study of T-cell reconstitution after alpha-beta-depleted transplantation in children. Germline CDR1 and CDR2: DFQATT and SNEGSKA (reference sequence). Trimming at V came to 6 bases and at J to 7 bases, leaving 21 bases not matched to a gene. The CDR3 has 18 residues. Unique molecular identifiers were incorporated when the TCRbeta library was constructed. TCRdb ran MiXCR on the PCR reads and lists one entry per CDR3 protein. The sample holds approximately 590,000 distinct CDR3 sequences, approximately 10% seen once. The input for sequencing was PBMCs from the stem cell graft donor, taken from the stem cell graft. V usage is TRBV20-1 and J usage is TRBJ2-2, with 9 nucleotides matching TRBD2. The origin of this receptor is a human donor who donated a stem cell graft to a child with acute myeloid leukemia. The CDR3 loop is CSAPGGGSGSIQGGELFF. The DNA of the CDR3 is TGCAGTGCCCCCGGTGGAGGTAGCGGGAGTATTCAAGGCGGGGAGCTGTTTTTT.